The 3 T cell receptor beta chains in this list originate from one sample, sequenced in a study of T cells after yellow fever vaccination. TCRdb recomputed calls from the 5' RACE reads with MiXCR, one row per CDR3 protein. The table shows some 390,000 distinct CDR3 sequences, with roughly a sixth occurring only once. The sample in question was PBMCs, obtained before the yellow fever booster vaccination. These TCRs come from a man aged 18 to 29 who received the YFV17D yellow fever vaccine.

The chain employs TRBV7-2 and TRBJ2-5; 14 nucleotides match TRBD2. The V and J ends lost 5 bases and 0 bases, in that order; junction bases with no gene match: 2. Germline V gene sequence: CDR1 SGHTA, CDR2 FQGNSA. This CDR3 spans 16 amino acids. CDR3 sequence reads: CASSRLAGGNQETQYF. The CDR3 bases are TGTGCCAGCAGCCGACTAGCGGGGGGGAACCAAGAGACCCAGTACTTC.

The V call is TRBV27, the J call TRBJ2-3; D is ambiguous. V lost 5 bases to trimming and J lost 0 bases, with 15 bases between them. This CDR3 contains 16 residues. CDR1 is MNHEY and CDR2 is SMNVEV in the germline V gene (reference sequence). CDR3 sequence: CASSRLTGPSTDTQYF. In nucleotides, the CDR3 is TGTGCCAGCAGTCGCCTGACGGGCCCGAGCACAGATACGCAGTATTTT.

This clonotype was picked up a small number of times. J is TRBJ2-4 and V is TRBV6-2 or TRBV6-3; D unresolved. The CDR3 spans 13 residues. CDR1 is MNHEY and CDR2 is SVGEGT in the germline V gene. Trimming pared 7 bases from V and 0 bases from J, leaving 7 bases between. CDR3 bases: TGTGCCAGCACCTCCCTAGCCAAAAACATTCAGTACTTC. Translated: CASTSLAKNIQYF.